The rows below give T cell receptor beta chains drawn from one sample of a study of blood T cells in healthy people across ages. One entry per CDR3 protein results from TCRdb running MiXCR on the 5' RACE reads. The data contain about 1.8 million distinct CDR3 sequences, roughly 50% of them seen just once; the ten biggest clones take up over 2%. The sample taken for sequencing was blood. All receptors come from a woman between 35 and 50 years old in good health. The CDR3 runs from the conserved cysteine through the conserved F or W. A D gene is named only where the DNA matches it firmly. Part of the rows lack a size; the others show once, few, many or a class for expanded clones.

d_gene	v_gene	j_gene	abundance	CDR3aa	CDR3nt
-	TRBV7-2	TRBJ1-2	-	CASSRAGGPGYTF	TGTGCCAGCAGCCGGGCCGGAGGCCCTGGCTACACCTTC
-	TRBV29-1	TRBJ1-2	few	CSVAPQGTGYTF	TGCAGCGTGGCCCCCCAGGGGACTGGCTACACCTTC
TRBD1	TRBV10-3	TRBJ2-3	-	CAISATGTGAPTDTQYF	TGTGCCATCAGTGCCACCGGGACAGGGGCCCCCACAGATACGCAGTATTTT
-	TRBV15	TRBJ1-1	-	CATSSHTNTEAFF	TGTGCCACCAGCAGCCATACGAACACTGAAGCTTTCTTT
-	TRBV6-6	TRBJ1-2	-	CASSYINYGYTF	TGTGCCAGCAGTTATATAAACTATGGCTACACCTTC
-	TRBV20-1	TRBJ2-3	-	CSATTPERPSTDTQYF	TGCAGTGCTACGACCCCCGAAAGACCAAGCACAGATACGCAGTATTTT
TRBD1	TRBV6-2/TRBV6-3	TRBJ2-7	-	CASSTGDRAGEQYF	TGTGCCAGCAGTACAGGGGACAGGGCGGGCGAGCAGTACTTC
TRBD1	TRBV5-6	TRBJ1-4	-	CASSLGRDREEKLFF	TGTGCCAGCAGCTTGGGACGAGACAGGGAAGAAAAACTGTTTTTT
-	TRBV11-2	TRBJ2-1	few	CASSGLNRKTGYAVDEQFF	TGTGCCAGCAGTGGACTAAATCGGAAAACAGGGTACGCGGTCGATGAGCAGTTCTTC
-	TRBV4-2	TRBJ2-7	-	CASSQDFRGRYEQYF	TGTGCCAGCAGCCAAGATTTCCGAGGACGTTACGAGCAGTACTTC
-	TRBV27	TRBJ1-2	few	CASSLSYTNYGYTF	TGTGCCAGCAGTTTATCATACACTAACTATGGCTACACCTTC
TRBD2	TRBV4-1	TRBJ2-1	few	CASTQSFGAGGNEQFF	TGCGCCAGCACCCAATCCTTCGGAGCGGGGGGCAATGAGCAGTTCTTC
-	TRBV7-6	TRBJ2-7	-	CASSSSAGTTYEQYF	TGTGCCAGCAGCTCCTCGGCAGGGACAACCTACGAGCAGTACTTC
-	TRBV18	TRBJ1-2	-	CASSHPGKGYTF	TGTGCCAGCTCACATCCGGGGAAGGGCTACACCTTC
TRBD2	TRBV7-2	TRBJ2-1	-	CAGSSARLAGDTYNEQFF	TGTGCCGGCAGCTCCGCTAGACTAGCGGGGGATACCTACAATGAGCAGTTCTTC
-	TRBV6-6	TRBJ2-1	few	CASRWDNGINEQFF	TGTGCCAGCAGGTGGGACAACGGAATCAATGAGCAGTTCTTC
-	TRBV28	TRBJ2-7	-	CASSLLGPEQYF	TGTGCCAGCAGTTTGTTGGGGCCCGAGCAGTACTTC
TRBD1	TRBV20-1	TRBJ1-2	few	CSATDRAGGYTF	TGCAGTGCGACCGACAGGGCTGGCGGCTACACCTTC
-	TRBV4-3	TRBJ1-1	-	CASSQAAGGGTEAFF	TGCGCCAGCAGCCAAGCCGCGGGGGGAGGCACTGAAGCTTTCTTT
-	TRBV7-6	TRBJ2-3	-	CASSPPGGLAFGGSTDTQYF	TGTGCCAGCAGTCCCCCCGGGGGGCTAGCGTTCGGCGGGAGCACAGATACGCAGTATTTT
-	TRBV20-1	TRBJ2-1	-	CSAPDRPSSYNEQFF	TGCAGTGCTCCGGACAGACCCAGCTCCTACAATGAGCAGTTCTTC
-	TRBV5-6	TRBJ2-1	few	CASRLAWRDEQFF	TGTGCCAGCAGACTAGCATGGAGGGATGAGCAGTTCTTC
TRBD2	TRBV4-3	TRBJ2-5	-	CASSQEFRLAQETQYF	TGCGCCAGCAGCCAAGAATTCCGACTAGCCCAGGAGACCCAGTACTTC
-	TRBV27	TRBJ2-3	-	CASSLRLGPDTQYF	TGTGCCAGCAGTTTGAGACTAGGACCAGATACGCAGTATTTT
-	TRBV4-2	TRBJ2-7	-	CASSQDWGDEQYF	TGTGCCAGCAGCCAAGATTGGGGGGACGAGCAGTACTTC
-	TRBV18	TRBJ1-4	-	CASSPTESRNEKLFF	TGTGCCAGCTCACCCACAGAGTCCAGGAATGAAAAACTGTTTTTT
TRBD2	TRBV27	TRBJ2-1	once	CASSFRLAGAKAYNEQFF	TGTGCCAGCAGTTTTAGACTAGCGGGGGCCAAAGCGTACAATGAGCAGTTCTTC
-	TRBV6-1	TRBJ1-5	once	CASSESLGRSNQPQHF	TGTGCCAGCAGTGAGTCCCTGGGCCGTAGCAATCAGCCCCAGCATTTT
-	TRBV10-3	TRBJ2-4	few	CAISREQAQGGKNIQYF	TGTGCCATCAGTCGAGAGCAGGCTCAGGGGGGCAAAAACATTCAGTACTTC
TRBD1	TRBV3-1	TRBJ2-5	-	CASSRLGGPRSETQYF	TGTGCCAGCAGCCGCTTAGGGGGCCCTAGGTCAGAGACCCAGTACTTC
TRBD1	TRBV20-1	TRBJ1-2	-	CSAPGTGVNYGYTF	TGCAGTGCCCCAGGGACAGGGGTTAATTATGGCTACACCTTC
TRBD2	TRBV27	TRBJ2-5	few	CASSHRGGTQYF	TGTGCCAGCAGCCATCGGGGGGGGACCCAGTACTTC
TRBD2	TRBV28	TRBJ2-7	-	CASTPGGPSYEQYF	TGTGCCAGCACCCCGGGGGGGCCGTCCTACGAGCAGTACTTC
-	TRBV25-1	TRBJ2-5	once	CASSESQPGPGEQYF	TGTGCCAGCAGTGAATCTCAGCCAGGGCCTGGGGAGCAGTACTTC
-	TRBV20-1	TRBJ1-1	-	CSALPNPNTEAFF	TGCAGTGCCTTGCCTAACCCGAACACTGAAGCTTTCTTT
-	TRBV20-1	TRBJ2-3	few	CSATYKGTDTQYF	TGCAGTGCCACGTACAAGGGCACAGATACGCAGTATTTT
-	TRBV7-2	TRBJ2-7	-	CASSFRGAIYEQYF	TGTGCCAGCAGCTTTCGGGGGGCGATCTACGAGCAGTACTTC
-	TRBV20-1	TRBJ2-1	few	CSARARQGGYNEQFF	TGCAGTGCTAGAGCCAGACAGGGAGGATACAATGAGCAGTTCTTC
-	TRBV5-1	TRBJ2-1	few	CASSRGDQGNNEQFF	TGCGCCAGCAGCAGGGGGGACCAGGGCAACAATGAGCAGTTCTTC
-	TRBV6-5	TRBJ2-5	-	CASWRGGGSEQYF	TGTGCCAGCTGGCGAGGGGGGGGAAGTGAGCAGTACTTC
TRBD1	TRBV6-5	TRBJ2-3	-	CASSSTGTGGADTQYF	TGTGCCAGCAGTTCGACCGGGACAGGGGGGGCAGATACGCAGTATTTT
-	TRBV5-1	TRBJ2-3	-	CASSAIGTSTDTQYF	TGCGCCAGCAGCGCGATCGGGACTAGCACAGATACGCAGTATTTT
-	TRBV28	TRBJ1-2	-	CASRLPRGIDYGYTF	TGTGCCAGCAGGTTACCCCGAGGGATCGACTATGGCTACACCTTC
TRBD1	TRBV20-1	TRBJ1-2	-	CSAQRTGSSGYTF	TGCAGTGCTCAACGGACAGGATCTTCTGGCTACACCTTC
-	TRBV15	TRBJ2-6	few	CATSKGGSGANVLTF	TGTGCCACCAGCAAAGGGGGATCTGGGGCCAACGTCCTGACTTTC
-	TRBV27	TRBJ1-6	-	CASSWVGGNSPLHF	TGTGCCAGCAGTTGGGTAGGCGGGAATTCACCCCTCCACTTT
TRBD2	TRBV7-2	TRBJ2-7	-	CASRQTSGGSYEQYF	TGTGCCAGCAGGCAGACTAGCGGGGGGTCCTACGAGCAGTACTTC
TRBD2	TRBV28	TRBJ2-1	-	CASSTQRGGLNEQFF	TGTGCCAGCAGCACTCAGCGGGGGGGCCTGAATGAGCAGTTCTTC
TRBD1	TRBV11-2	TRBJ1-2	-	CASSLGPRDRAFYGYTF	TGTGCCAGCAGCTTAGGTCCCCGGGACAGGGCTTTCTATGGCTACACCTTC
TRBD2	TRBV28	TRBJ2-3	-	CASSLLGGGRDTQYF	TGTGCCAGCAGTTTATTGGGCGGGGGGCGAGATACGCAGTATTTT
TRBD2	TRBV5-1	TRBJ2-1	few	CASSLGLALNEQFF	TGCGCCAGCAGCTTGGGACTAGCGTTGAATGAGCAGTTCTTC
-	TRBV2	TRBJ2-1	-	CASSEGGPPKNEQFF	TGTGCCAGCAGTGAGGGGGGGCCCCCTAAGAATGAGCAGTTCTTC
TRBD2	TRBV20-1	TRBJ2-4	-	CSAPGLAGGLSIQYF	TGCAGTGCGCCGGGACTAGCGGGGGGGCTCTCCATTCAGTACTTC